This record concerns one T cell receptor (beta chain) sequence. The data stem from a study of control samples from healthy donors and cancer patients. The CDR3 has 12 amino acids. The V end was cut by 1 base, the J end by 4 bases, with 4 bases between. CDR1 SNHLY and CDR2 FYNNEI come from the germline V gene. Produced via immunoSEQ multiplex PCR; TCRdb's table is partial and in-frame only. The top ten clones hold 22% of a sample with about 45,000 clones, around 93% of them seen once. The rearrangement joins TRBV2 to TRBJ1-1; D remains ambiguous. Sequencing input: PBMCs. This sequence was found in a woman in her 40s with head and neck cancer. CDR3 in amino acids: CASSEGGTEAFF. The DNA for the CDR3 is TGTGCCAGCAGTGAAGGTGGCACTGAAGCTTTCTTT. Supplemented by reference TRBV2 and TRBJ1-1, the full variable domain reads EPEVTQTPSHQVTQMGQEVILRCVPISNHLYFYWYRQILGQKVEFLVSFYNNEISEKSEIFDDQFSVERPDGSNFTLKIRSTKLEDSAMYFCASSEGGTEAFFGQGTRLTVV.